The source of this T cell receptor (beta chain) is a study of T cell changes during pregnancy in multiple sclerosis. The method was immunoSEQ multiplex PCR; TCRdb's version includes in-frame clones alone and lacks a portion of them. The sample consists of about 93,000 clones, 75% to 95% of them appearing once. The TCR comes from a female donor with multiple sclerosis, enrolled in a pregnancy study. The material sequenced was peripheral blood, taken before pregnancy.

The CDR3 spells CASRGTGTYQPQHF. DNA of the CDR3: TGTGCCAGCAGGGGAACAGGGACGTATCAGCCCCAGCATTTT. This chain joins TRBV2 and TRBJ1-5; tentatively, D is TRBD1 (6 bases). The length of the CDR3 is 14 residues. V was cut by 6 bases and J by 5 bases, with 14 bases left in between. Germline values: CDR1 SNHLY, CDR2 FYNNEI.